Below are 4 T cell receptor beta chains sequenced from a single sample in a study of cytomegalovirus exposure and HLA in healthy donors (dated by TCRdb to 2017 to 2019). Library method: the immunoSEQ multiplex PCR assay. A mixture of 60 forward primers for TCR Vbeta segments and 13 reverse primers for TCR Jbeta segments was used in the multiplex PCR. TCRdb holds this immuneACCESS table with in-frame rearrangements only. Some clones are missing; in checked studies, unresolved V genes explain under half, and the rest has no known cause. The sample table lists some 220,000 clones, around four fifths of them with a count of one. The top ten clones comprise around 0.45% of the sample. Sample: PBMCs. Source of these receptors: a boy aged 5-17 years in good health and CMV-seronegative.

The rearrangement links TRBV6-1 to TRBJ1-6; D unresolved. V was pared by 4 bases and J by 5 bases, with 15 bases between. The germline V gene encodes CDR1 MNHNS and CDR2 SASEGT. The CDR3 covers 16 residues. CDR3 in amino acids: CASSVGGPGNNSPLHF. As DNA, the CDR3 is TGTGCCAGCAGTGTGGGAGGGCCGGGGAATAATTCACCCCTCCACTTT.

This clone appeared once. CDR3 amino acids: CAWSSPRQAFSEAFF. Here the CDR3 DNA reads TGTGCCTGGAGTTCACCCCGACAGGCATTCTCTGAAGCTTTCTTT. The chain joins TRBV30 to TRBJ1-1, with D possibly being TRBD1 (6 bases). Trimming stripped 2 bases from V and 6 bases from J, with 19 bases between. The CDR3 has 15 residues. Looked up from germline, CDR1 is GTSNPN and CDR2 is SVGIG (reference sequence).

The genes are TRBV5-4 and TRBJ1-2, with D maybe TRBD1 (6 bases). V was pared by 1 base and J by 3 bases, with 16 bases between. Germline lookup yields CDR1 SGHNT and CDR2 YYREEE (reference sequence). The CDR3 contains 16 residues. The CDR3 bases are TGTGCCAGCAGCTTGTGGCAGGGAGGGGGGGACTATGGCTACACCTTC. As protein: CASSLWQGGGDYGYTF.

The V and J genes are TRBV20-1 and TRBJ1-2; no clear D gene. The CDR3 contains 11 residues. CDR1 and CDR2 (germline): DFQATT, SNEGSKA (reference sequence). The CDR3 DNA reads TGCAGCCCCTTAGAGAACTATGGCTACACCTTC. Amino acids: CSPLENYGYTF.